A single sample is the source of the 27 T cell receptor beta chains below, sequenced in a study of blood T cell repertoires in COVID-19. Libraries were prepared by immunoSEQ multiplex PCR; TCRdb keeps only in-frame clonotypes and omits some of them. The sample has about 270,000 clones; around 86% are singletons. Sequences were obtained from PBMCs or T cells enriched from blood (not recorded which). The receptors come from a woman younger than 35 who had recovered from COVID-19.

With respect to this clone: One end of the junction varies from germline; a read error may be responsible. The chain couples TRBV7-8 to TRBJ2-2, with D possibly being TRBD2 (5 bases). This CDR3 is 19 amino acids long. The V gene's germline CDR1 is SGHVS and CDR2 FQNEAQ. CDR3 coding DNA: TGTGCCAGCAGCGTAGCCCCTGGGGAGCGGAGAAGGTTCCCCGGGGAGCTGTTTTTT. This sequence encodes CASSVAPGERRRFPGELFF.

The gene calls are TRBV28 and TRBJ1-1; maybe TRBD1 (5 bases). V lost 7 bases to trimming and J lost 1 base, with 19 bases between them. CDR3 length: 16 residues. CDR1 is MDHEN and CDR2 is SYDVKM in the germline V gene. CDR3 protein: CASTSGGGEKNTEAFF. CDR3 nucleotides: TGTGCCAGCACGAGTGGGGGAGGAGAGAAGAACACTGAAGCTTTCTTT. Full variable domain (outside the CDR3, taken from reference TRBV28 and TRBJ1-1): DVKVTQSSRYLVKRTGEKVFLECVQDMDHENMFWYRQDPGLGLRLIYFSYDVKMKEKGDIPEGYSVSREKKERFSLILESASTNQTSMYLCASTSGGGEKNTEAFFGQGTRLTVV.

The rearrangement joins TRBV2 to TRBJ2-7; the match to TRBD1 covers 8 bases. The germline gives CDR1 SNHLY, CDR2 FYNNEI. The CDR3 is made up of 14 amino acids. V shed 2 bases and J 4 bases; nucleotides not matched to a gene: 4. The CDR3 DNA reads TGTGCCAGCAGTGAACAGGGGGCTAAGTACGAGCAGTACTTC. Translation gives CASSEQGAKYEQYF.

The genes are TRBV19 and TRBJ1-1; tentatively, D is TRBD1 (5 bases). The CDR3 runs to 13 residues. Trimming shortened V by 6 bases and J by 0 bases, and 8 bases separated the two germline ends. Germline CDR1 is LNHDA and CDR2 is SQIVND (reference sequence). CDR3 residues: CASSATVNTEAFF. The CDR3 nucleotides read TGTGCCAGTAGCGCGACAGTGAACACTGAAGCTTTCTTT. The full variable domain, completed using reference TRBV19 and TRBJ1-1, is DGGITQSPKYLFRKEGQNVTLSCEQNLNHDAMYWYRQDPGQGLRLIYYSQIVNDFQKGDIAEGYSVSREKKESFPLTVTSAQKNPTAFYLCASSATVNTEAFFGQGTRLTVV.

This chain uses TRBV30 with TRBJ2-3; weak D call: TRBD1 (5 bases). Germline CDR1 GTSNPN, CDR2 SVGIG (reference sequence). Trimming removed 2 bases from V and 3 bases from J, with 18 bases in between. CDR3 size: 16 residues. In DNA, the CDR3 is TGTGCCTGGAGTCCCGGACATAGGCTAGGGACAGATACGCAGTATTTT. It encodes CAWSPGHRLGTDTQYF. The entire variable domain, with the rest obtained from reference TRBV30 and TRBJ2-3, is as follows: SQTIHQWPATLVQPVGSPLSLECTVEGTSNPNLYWYRQAAGRGLQLLFYSVGIGQISSEVPQNLSASRPQDRQFILSSKKLLLSDSGFYLCAWSPGHRLGTDTQYFGPGTRLTVL.

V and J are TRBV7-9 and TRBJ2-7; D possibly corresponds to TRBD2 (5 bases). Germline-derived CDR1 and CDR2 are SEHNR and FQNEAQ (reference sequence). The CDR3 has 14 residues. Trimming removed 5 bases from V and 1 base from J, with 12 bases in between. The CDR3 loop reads CASSPPGGSYEQYF. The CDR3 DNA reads TGTGCCAGCAGCCCCCCCGGCGGGTCCTACGAGCAGTACTTC. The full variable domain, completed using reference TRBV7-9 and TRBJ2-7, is DTGVSQNPRHKITKRGQNVTFRCDPISEHNRLYWYRQTLGQGPEFLTYFQNEAQLEKSRLLSDRFSAERPKGSFSTLEIQRTEQGDSAMYLCASSPPGGSYEQYFGPGTRLTVT.

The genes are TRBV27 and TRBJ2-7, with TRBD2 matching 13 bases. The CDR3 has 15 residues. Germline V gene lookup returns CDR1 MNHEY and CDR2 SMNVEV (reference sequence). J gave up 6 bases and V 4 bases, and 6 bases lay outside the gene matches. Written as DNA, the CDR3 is TGTGCCAGCAGTTACGGACTAGCGGGAGTCTCCGAGCAGTACTTC. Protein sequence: CASSYGLAGVSEQYF.

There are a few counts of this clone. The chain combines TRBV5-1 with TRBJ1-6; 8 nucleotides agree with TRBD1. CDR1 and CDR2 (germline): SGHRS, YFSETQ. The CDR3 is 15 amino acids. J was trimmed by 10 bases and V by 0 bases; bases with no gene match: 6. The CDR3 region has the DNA TGCGCCAGCAGCTTGGAGGACAGGGACAACTCACCCCTCCACTTT. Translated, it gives CASSLEDRDNSPLHF.

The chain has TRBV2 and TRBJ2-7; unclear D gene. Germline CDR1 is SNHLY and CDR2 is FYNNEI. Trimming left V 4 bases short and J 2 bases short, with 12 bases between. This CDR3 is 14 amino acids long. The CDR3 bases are TGTGCCAGCAGTGCTAGGCTTATCGCCTACGAGCAGTACTTC. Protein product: CASSARLIAYEQYF. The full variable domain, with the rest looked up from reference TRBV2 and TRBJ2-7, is EPEVTQTPSHQVTQMGQEVILRCVPISNHLYFYWYRQILGQKVEFLVSFYNNEISEKSEIFDDQFSVERPDGSNFTLKIRSTKLEDSAMYFCASSARLIAYEQYFGPGTRLTVT.

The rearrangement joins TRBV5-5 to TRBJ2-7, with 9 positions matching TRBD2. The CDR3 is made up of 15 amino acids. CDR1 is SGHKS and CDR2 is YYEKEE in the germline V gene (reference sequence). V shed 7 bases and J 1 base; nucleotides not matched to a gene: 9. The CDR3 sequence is CASGQEGLASYEQYF. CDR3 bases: TGTGCCAGCGGCCAGGAGGGACTAGCATCCTACGAGCAGTACTTC.

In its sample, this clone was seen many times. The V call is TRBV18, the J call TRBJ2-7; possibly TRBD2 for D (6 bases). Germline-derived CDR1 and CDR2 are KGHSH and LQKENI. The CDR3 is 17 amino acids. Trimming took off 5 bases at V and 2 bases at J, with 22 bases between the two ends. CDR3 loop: CASSAIASTRSTYEQYF. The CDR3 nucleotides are TGTGCCAGCTCAGCGATCGCCTCGACTAGGAGCACCTACGAGCAGTACTTC. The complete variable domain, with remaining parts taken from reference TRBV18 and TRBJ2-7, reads NAGVMQNPRHLVRRRGQEARLRCSPMKGHSHVYWYRQLPEEGLKFMVYLQKENIIDESGMPKERFSAEFPKEGPSILRIQQVVRGDSAAYFCASSAIASTRSTYEQYFGPGTRLTVT.

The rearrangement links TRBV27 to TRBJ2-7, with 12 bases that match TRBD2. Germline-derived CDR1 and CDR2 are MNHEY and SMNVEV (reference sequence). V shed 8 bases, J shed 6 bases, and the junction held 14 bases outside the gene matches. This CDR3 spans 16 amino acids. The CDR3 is CASRTWTSGTSREQYF. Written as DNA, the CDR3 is TGTGCCAGCCGGACGTGGACTAGCGGGACCTCCCGCGAGCAGTACTTC.

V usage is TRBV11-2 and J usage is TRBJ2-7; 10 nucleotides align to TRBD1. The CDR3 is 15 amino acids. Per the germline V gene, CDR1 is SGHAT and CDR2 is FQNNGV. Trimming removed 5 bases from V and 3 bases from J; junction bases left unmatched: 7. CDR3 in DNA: TGTGCCAGCAGCACCGGGACAGGGGCTTACTACGAGCAGTACTTC. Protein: CASSTGTGAYYEQYF.

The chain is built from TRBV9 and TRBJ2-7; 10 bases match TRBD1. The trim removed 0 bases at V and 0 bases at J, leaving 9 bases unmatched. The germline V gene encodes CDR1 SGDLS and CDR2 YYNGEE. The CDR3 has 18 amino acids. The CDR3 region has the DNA TGTGCCAGCAGCGTAGAGGCGGGACAGGGGAGTAGCTCCTACGAGCAGTACTTC. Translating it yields CASSVEAGQGSSSYEQYF.

CDR3 protein: CASSLGVDRSSYNEQFF. The DNA for the CDR3 is TGTGCCAGCAGCTTGGGGGTGGACAGAAGCTCCTACAATGAGCAGTTCTTC. The chain is built from TRBV5-5 and TRBJ2-1; a possible D gene is TRBD1 (6 bases). This CDR3 is 17 amino acids long. Per germline, CDR1 SGHKS and CDR2 YYEKEE (reference sequence). V was shortened by 0 bases and J by 0 bases, with 13 bases between the two germline ends.

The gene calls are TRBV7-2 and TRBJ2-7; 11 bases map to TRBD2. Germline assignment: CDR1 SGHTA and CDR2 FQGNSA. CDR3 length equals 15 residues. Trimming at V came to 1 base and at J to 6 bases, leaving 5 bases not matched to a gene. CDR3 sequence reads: CASSLVLAGAREQYF. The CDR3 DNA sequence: TGTGCCAGCAGCTTAGTACTAGCGGGAGCTCGCGAGCAGTACTTC.

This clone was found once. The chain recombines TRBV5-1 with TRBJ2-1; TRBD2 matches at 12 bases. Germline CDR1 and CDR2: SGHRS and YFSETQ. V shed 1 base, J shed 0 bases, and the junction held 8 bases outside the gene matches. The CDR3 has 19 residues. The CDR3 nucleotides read TGCGCCAGCAGCTTGAATTCCGTGACTAGCGGGAGCTCCTACAATGAGCAGTTCTTC. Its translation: CASSLNSVTSGSSYNEQFF.

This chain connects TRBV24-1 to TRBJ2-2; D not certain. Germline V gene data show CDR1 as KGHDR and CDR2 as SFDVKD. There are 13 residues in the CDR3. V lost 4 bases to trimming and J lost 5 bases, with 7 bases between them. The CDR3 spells CATSELATGELFF. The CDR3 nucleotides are TGTGCCACCAGTGAATTAGCAACCGGGGAGCTGTTTTTT.

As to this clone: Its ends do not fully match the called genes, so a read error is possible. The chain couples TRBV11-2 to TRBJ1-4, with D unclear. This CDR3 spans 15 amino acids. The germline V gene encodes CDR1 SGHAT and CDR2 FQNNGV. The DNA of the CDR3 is TGTGCCAACAGCACTAGAGGCACGCCTAGTGAAAAGGTGTTTTTT. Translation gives CANSTRGTPSEKVFF.

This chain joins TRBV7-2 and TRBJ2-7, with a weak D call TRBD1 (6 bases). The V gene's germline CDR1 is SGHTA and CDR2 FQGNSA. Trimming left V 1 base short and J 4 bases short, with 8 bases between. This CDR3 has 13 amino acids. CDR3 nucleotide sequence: TGTGCCAGCAGCTTAGACAGGGCATACGAGCAGTACTTC. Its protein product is CASSLDRAYEQYF.

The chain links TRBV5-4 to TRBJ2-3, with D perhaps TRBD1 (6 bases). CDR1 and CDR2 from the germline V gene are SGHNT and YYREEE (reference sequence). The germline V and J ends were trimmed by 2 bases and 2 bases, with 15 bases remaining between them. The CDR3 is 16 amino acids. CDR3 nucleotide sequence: TGTGCCAGCAGCTTTAGTGGGGGCGTCCACACAGATACGCAGTATTTT. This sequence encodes CASSFSGGVHTDTQYF.

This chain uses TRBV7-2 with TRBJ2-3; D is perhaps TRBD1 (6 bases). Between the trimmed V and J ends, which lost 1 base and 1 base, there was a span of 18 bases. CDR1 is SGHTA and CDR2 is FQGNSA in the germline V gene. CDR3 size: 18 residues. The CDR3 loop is CASSLEWGQWAGTDTQYF. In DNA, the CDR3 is TGTGCCAGCAGCTTAGAGTGGGGGCAATGGGCTGGCACAGATACGCAGTATTTT.

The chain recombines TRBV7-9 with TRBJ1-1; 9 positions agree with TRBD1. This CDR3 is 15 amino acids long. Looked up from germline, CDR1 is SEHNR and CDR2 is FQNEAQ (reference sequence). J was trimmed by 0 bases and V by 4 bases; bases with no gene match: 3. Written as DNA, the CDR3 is TGTGCCAGCAGCTCCCGGGACAGGGTGAACACTGAAGCTTTCTTT. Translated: CASSSRDRVNTEAFF.

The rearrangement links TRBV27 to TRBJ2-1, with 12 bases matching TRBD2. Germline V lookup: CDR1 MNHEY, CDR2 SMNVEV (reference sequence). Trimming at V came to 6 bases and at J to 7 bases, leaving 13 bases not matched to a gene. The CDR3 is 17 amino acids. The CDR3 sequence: CASRLYLSSGRANEQFF. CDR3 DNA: TGTGCCAGCAGACTTTATCTCTCTAGCGGGAGGGCTAATGAGCAGTTCTTC.

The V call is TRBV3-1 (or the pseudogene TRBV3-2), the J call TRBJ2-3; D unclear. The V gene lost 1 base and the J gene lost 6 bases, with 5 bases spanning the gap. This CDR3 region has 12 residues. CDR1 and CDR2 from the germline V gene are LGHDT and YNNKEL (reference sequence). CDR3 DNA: TGTGCCAGCAGCCAAGTGAGCGATACGCAGTATTTT. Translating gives CASSQVSDTQYF.

CDR3 DNA: TGCGCCAGCAGCCACCCCGGGTCCGTAAAAAATTCACCCCTCCACTTT. Translating it yields CASSHPGSVKNSPLHF. This chain connects TRBV4-1 to TRBJ1-6; D not certain. V gave up 3 bases and J gave up 7 bases, with 16 bases separating them. This CDR3 spans 16 amino acids. The germline CDR1 and CDR2 sequences are MGHRA and YSYEKL.

The CDR3 spells CASSQNPGLEADTQYF. The CDR3 DNA is TGCGCCAGCAGCCAAAACCCGGGACTAGAAGCGGATACGCAGTATTTT. The chain employs TRBV4-1 and TRBJ2-3, with 8 bases identical to TRBD2. CDR1 MGHRA and CDR2 YSYEKL come from the germline V gene. After removal of 2 bases from V and 6 bases from J, the junction contained 10 bases not matched to a gene. This CDR3 spans 16 amino acids.